This T cell receptor (beta chain) was recovered during a study of regulatory T cells in long-lasting Graves disease. Findings and limits, study-wide: For persistent Graves' patients, TCR diversity was lower than for newly diagnosed ones.

This clonotype came up many times. The target antigen is unknown. Germline V gene lookup returns CDR1 SNHLY and CDR2 FYNNEI. The V and J ends lost 6 bases and 5 bases, in that order; junction bases with no gene match: 7. CDR3 length equals 14 residues. iRepertoire HTBI primers and Arm-PCR of CDR3 regions built TCR beta libraries. TCRdb itself ran the multiplex PCR reads through MiXCR, one entry per CDR3 protein. The sample records fewer than 400,000 distinct CDR3 sequences, 15% to 20% being singletons. Time point of the sample: persistent/refractory GD, antithyroid drugs over 5 years with positive TRAb. Extracted PBMC RNA gave rise to the TCR library.

The TCR was taken from a female donor with Graves disease. The sequencing used peripheral blood mononuclear cells (PBMCs), collected when the disease was refractory, from a patient treated with antithyroid drugs. The chain has TRBV2 and TRBJ1-5, with 7 positions matching TRBD1. Here the CDR3 reads CASSGGQLYQPQHF. The CDR3 region has the DNA TGTGCCAGCAGCGGGGGACAGCTGTATCAGCCCCAGCATTTT.